This record concerns one TCR beta chain sequence. The PCR made use of 60 Vbeta and 13 Jbeta primers. The table came from immunoSEQ multiplex PCR; TCRdb's copy has only in-frame clones and leaves some out. Among about 87,000 clones listed, about four fifths were seen once. The data were obtained in a study of cytomegalovirus exposure and HLA in healthy donors. CDR3 length equals 14 residues. CDR1 and CDR2 (germline): SGHTA, FQGNSA. V was pared by 3 bases and J by 5 bases, with 13 bases between. This clonotype originated in a middle-aged woman in good health and CMV-seronegative. The sample taken for sequencing was PBMCs. J is TRBJ2-5 and V is TRBV7-2; TRBD2 is a possible D gene (6 bases). The CDR3 nucleotides are TGTGCCAGCAGCTTTTCGAGGGCGGGGGAGACCCAGTACTTC. Its protein is CASSFSRAGETQYF.